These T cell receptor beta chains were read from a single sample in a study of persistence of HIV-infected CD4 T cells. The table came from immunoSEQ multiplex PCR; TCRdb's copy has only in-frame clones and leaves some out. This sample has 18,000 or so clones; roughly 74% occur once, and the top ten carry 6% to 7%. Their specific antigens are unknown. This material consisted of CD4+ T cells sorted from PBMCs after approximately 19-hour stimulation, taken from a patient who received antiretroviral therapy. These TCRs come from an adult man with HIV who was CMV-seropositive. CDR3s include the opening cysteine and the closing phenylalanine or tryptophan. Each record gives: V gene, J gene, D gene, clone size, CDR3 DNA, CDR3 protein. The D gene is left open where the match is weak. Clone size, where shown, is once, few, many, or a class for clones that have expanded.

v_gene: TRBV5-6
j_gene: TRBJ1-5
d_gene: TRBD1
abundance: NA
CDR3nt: TGTGCCAGCAGCGGACAGGGGGCACTTCAGCCCCAGCATTTT
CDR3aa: CASSGQGALQPQHF

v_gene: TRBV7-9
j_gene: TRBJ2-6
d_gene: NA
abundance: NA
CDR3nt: TGTGCCAGCAGCCCTCGGAGCTACCCACCATCTGGGGCCAACGTCCTGACTTTC
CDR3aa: CASSPRSYPPSGANVLTF

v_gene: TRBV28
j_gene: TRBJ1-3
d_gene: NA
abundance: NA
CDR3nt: TGTGCCAGCAGTTTGGGCCGTGGAAACACCATATATTTT
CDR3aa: CASSLGRGNTIYF

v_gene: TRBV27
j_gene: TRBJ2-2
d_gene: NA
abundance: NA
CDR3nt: TGTGCCAGCAGTCCTTACCCCGGGACGGCGAACACCGGGGAGCTGTTTTTT
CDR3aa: CASSPYPGTANTGELFF

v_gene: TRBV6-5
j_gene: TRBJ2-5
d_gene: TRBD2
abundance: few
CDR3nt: TGTGCCAGCAGCCCCGGGACTAGAGAGACCCAGTACTTC
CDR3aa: CASSPGTRETQYF

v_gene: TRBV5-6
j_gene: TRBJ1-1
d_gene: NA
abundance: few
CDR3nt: TGTGCCAGCAGCTTGGCGGGGGGGCGAGCTTTCTTT
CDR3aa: CASSLAGGRAFF

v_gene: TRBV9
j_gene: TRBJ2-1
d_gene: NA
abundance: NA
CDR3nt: TGTGCCAGCAGCGTAGTTACCTCCAATGAGCAGTTCTTC
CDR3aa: CASSVVTSNEQFF

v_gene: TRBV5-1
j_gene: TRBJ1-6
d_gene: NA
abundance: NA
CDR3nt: TGCGCCAGCAGCTTGGCCAGGGGCAGGAATTCACCCCTCCACTTT
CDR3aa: CASSLARGRNSPLHF

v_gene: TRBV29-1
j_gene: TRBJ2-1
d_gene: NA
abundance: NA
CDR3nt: TGCAGCGTTCTACGGGACTCCAATCCCTACAATGAGCAGTTCTTC
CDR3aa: CSVLRDSNPYNEQFF

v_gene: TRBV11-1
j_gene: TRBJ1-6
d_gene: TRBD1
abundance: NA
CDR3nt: TGTGCCAGCAGTCTGGGGGACAGGCATTGGGAACGCCTCCACTTT
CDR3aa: CASSLGDRHWERLHF

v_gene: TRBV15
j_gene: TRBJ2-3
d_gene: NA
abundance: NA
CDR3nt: TGTGCCACCAGCAGAGAACGGACTAGCACAGATACGCAGTATTTT
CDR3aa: CATSRERTSTDTQYF

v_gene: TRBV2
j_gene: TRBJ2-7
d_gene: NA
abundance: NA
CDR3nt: TGTGCCGGTAACAGGGAGACGGGGTACGAGCAGTACTTC
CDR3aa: CAGNRETGYEQYF

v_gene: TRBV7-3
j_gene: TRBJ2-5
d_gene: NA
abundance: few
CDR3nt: TGTGCCAGCAGCAGCGACCCAACGGGGGAGACCCAGTACTTC
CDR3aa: CASSSDPTGETQYF

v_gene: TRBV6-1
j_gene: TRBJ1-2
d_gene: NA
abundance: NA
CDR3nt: TGTGCCAGCAGTGAAGCGCGCCGGGGGTTCGATAACTATGGCTACACCTTC
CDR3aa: CASSEARRGFDNYGYTF

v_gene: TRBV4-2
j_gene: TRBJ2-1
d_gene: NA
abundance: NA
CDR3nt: TGTGCCAGCAGCCGGAACGGGGACAATGAGCAGTTCTTC
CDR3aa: CASSRNGDNEQFF

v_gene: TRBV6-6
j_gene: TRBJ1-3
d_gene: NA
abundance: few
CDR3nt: TGTGCCAGCAGTGGGACTTCCTCTGGAAACACCATATATTTT
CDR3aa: CASSGTSSGNTIYF

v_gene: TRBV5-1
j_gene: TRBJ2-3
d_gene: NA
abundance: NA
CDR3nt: TGCGCCAGCAGTTCAGGACGGGTTCCCGATACGCAGTATTTT
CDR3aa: CASSSGRVPDTQYF

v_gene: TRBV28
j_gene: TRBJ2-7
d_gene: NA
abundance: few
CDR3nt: TGTGCCAGCACCCCAGGGGGCGGGGGGCTTAGCTCCTACGAGCAGTACTTC
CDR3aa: CASTPGGGGLSSYEQYF

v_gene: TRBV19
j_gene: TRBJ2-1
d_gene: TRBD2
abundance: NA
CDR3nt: TGTGCCAGTAGTACGACTAGCGGGGCTAGCTCCTACAATGAGCAGTTCTTC
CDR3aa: CASSTTSGASSYNEQFF

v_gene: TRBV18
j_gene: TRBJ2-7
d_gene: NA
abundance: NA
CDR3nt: TGTGCCAGCTCACTCTCGGGGGACAGCACCTACGAGCAGTACTTC
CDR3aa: CASSLSGDSTYEQYF

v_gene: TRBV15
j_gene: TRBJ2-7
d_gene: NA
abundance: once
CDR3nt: TGTGCCACCAGCCCCGCCAGAGGGGCCTACGAGCAGTACTTC
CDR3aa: CATSPARGAYEQYF

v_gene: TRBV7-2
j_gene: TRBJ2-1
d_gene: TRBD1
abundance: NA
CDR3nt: TGTGCCAGCAGCCCCCAGGGGGTACTCCGCTCCTACAATGAGCAGTTCTTC
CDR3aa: CASSPQGVLRSYNEQFF

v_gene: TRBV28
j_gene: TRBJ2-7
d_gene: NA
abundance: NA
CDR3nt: TGTGCCAGCAGTTTCCCAAACAGCTACGAGCAGTACTTC
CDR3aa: CASSFPNSYEQYF

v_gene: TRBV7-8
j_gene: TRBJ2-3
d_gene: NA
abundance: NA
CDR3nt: TGTGCCAGCAGCTTAGTGAAGGGATTTAATACGCAGTATTTT
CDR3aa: CASSLVKGFNTQYF

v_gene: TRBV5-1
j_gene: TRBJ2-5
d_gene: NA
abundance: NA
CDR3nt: TGCGCCAGCAGCTCACAGGGTGCGCCTCAAGAGACCCAGTACTTC
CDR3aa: CASSSQGAPQETQYF

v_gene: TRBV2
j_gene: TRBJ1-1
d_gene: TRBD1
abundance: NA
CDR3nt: TGTGCCAGCAGGTTACAGGGGCCTCTGAACACTGAAGCTTTCTTT
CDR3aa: CASRLQGPLNTEAFF

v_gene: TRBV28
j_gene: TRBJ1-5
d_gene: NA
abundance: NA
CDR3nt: TGTGCCAGCAGTTTGCAGGAATCTCGGGATCAGCCCCAGCATTTT
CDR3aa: CASSLQESRDQPQHF

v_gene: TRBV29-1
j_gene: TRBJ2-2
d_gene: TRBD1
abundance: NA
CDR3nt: TGCAGCGTTAGGACCGGGACAGGGGGCAGTGACACCGGGGAGCTGTTTTTT
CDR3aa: CSVRTGTGGSDTGELFF

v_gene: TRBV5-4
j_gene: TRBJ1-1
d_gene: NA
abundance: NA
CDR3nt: TGTGCCAGCAGCCCTGGCGGGGGCCTGAAGACTGAAGCTTTCTTT
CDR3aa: CASSPGGGLKTEAFF

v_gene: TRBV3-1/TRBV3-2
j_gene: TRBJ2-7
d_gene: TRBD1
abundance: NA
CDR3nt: TGTGCCAGCAGCCAAGCGGGCGACAGGGGGAGTGAGCAGTACTTC
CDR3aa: CASSQAGDRGSEQYF

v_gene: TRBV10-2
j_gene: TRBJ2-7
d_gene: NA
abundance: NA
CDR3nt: TGCGCCAGCAGCCCCAGGGGTTACGAGCAGTACTTC
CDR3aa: CASSPRGYEQYF

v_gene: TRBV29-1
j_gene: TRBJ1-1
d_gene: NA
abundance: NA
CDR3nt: TGCAGCGTTGGGGAGGACCTGAACACTGAAGCTTTCTTT
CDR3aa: CSVGEDLNTEAFF

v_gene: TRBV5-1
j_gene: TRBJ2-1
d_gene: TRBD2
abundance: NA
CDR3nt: TGCGCCAGCAGCTTTACTAGCGGGGGTCTCAATGAGCAGTTCTTC
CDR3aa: CASSFTSGGLNEQFF

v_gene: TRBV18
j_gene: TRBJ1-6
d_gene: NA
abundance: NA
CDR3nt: TGTGCCAGCTCACCAAAGGGCAGGGGTCGCAATTCACCCCTCCACTTT
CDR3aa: CASSPKGRGRNSPLHF

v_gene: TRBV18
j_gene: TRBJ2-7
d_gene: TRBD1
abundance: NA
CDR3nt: TGTGCCAGCTCACCCGCAAGACAGGGAGTATTCATCGAGCAGTACTTC
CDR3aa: CASSPARQGVFIEQYF

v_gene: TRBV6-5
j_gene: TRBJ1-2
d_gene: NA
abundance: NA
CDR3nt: TGTGCCAGCACCGAATGGAGAGGGACAAACTCTGGCTACACCTTC
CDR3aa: CASTEWRGTNSGYTF